These 17 T cell receptor beta chains came from one sample sequenced in a study of T-cell memory formation after mild COVID-19. Each CDR3 protein is one row after TCRdb ran MiXCR on the 5' RACE reads. Of 250,000 to 400,000 distinct CDR3 sequences in the sample, approximately 15% were seen once. The sample was PBMCs or a T cell subset sorted from them (not recorded which). The origin of the receptors is a young man who had mild COVID-19 (a few samples of this study predate the infection). Cell type and time point are not known.

This clonotype was seen only a few times. This rearrangement joins TRBV6-5 to TRBJ1-4; D gene unclear. The germline gives CDR1 MNHEY, CDR2 SVGAGI. This CDR3 is 16 amino acids long. The V end was cut by 2 bases, the J end by 4 bases, with 14 bases between. The CDR3 nucleotides read TGTGCCAGCAGTTACAGGACCTTTGATATTAATGAAAAACTGTTTTTT. This codes for CASSYRTFDINEKLFF.

V usage is TRBV24-1 and J usage is TRBJ1-2; 7 nucleotides match TRBD1. Germline CDR1 is KGHDR and CDR2 is SFDVKD. J lost 6 bases, V lost 7 bases, and 16 bases had no gene match. CDR3 length: 16 residues. CDR3 in DNA: TGTGCCACCAGCAGCGACCGACAGGGCGGCGGTGATGGCTACACCTTC. Translation: CATSSDRQGGGDGYTF.

The DNA of the CDR3 is TGCAGCGTTGCCGGGGACGGAAACATTCAGTACTTC. Its translation: CSVAGDGNIQYF. The chain has TRBV29-1 and TRBJ2-4, with D perhaps given as TRBD1 or TRBD2 (5 bases each). The V and J ends lost 4 bases and 6 bases respectively, with 10 bases between them. The CDR3 runs to 12 residues. Germline values: CDR1 SQVTM, CDR2 ANQGSEA.

This clonotype showed up just a few times. This rearrangement joins TRBV4-3 to TRBJ2-5, with D possibly matching TRBD1 (8 bases). This CDR3 is 15 amino acids long. Germline V gene lookup returns CDR1 LGHNA and CDR2 YSLEER. Trimming removed 3 bases from V and 9 bases from J, with 20 bases in between. The CDR3 bases are TGCGCCAGCAGCCAGGGGACAGGCGTCCGGGGGGCCCAGTACTTC. Residues: CASSQGTGVRGAQYF.

This clonotype occurred a few times. V is TRBV5-1 and J is TRBJ2-5; the match to TRBD1 covers 8 bases. This CDR3 region has 15 residues. Germline V gene lookup returns CDR1 SGHRS and CDR2 YFSETQ. V lost 0 bases and J lost 2; bases outside the gene matches: 3. CDR3 DNA sequence: TGCGCCAGCAGCTTGGTACAGGGGGGACAAGAGACCCAGTACTTC. This codes for CASSLVQGGQETQYF.

This clonotype turned up a few times. This chain joins TRBV5-1 and TRBJ2-7, with 9 bases matching TRBD1. This CDR3 is 14 amino acids long. The J segment lost 2 bases and the V segment lost 4 bases, leaving 4 bases of the junction unmatched. Per germline, CDR1 SGHRS and CDR2 YFSETQ. The CDR3 DNA is TGCGCCAGCAGCGAAGGGACAGGGACCTACGAGCAGTACTTC. Protein sequence: CASSEGTGTYEQYF.

The genes are TRBV10-3 and TRBJ1-6, with a possible D match to TRBD1 (5 bases). V lost 11 bases and J lost 6, with 14 bases in between. The CDR3 length is 13 residues. CDR1 and CDR2 (germline): ENHRY, SYGVKD. As DNA, the CDR3 is TGTGCCGGAGGCAGGGATAGTAATTCACCCCTCCACTTT. Protein: CAGGRDSNSPLHF.

In this sample, this clonotype turned up once. This sequence joins TRBV27 and TRBJ1-1, with D tentatively TRBD1 (5 bases). V lost 0 bases to trimming and J lost 4 bases, with 9 bases between them. Germline assignment: CDR1 MNHEY and CDR2 SMNVEV (reference sequence). The CDR3 runs to 14 residues. This CDR3 reads CASSLSRVGTEAFF. The CDR3 DNA is TGTGCCAGCAGTTTATCCAGGGTGGGCACTGAAGCTTTCTTT.

The J gene is TRBJ2-7, the V gene TRBV3-2. TRBV3-2 is a pseudogene locus. CDR3 length equals 12 residues. The chain's CDR3 is CASSFTFYEQYF. The DNA for the CDR3 is TGTGCCAGCAGCTTTACTTTCTACGAGCAGTACTTC.

CDR3 nucleotides: TGTGCCAGCAGCGTTTTCCAGGGGGCCAGCACAGATACGCAGTATTTT. This codes for CASSVFQGASTDTQYF. The chain uses TRBV9 and TRBJ2-3; TRBD1 agrees at 8 bases. J was trimmed by 0 bases and V by 2 bases; bases with no gene match: 5. The CDR3 covers 16 residues. Germline CDR1 is SGDLS and CDR2 is YYNGEE.

This clonotype was observed a handful of times. This rearrangement joins TRBV20-1 to TRBJ2-1; D possibly corresponds to TRBD1 (5 bases). Germline-derived CDR1 and CDR2 are DFQATT and SNEGSKA (reference sequence). V shed 0 bases and J shed 9 bases, with 24 bases lying between them. The CDR3 totals 17 residues. The CDR3 loop is CSARDLDVKFTRGEQFF. Here the CDR3 DNA reads TGCAGTGCTAGAGATCTTGACGTCAAATTCACAAGGGGTGAGCAGTTCTTC.

This clonotype was observed a handful of times. V and J are TRBV12-3 or TRBV12-4 and TRBJ2-4; D is uncertain. The CDR3 extends over 14 amino acids. Trimming took off 3 bases at V and 1 base at J, with 7 bases between the two ends. The CDR3 loop reads CASSFPRAKNIQYF. In DNA form, the CDR3 reads TGTGCCAGCAGTTTTCCTCGGGCCAAAAACATTCAGTACTTC.

This clonotype appeared a few times. The gene calls are TRBV4-1 and TRBJ2-3, with TRBD2 matching over 8 bases. The length of the CDR3 is 16 residues. Per the germline V gene, CDR1 is MGHRA and CDR2 is YSYEKL. Trimming cost V 0 bases and J 1 base; bases outside gene matches: 3. CDR3 nucleotides: TGCGCCAGCAGCCAAGAGATTAGCGGGGGCACAGATACGCAGTATTTT. It is translated as CASSQEISGGTDTQYF.

This chain joins TRBV7-3 and TRBJ2-1; D gene ambiguous. The ends were cut back, 2 bases at V and 7 bases at J, with 9 bases in the middle. CDR1 is SGHTA, CDR2 FQGTGA, per germline. The CDR3 runs 13 residues. As DNA, the CDR3 is TGTGCCAGCAGCTTATTTGCTGGGAATGAGCAGTTCTTC. Amino acids: CASSLFAGNEQFF.

This clonotype was counted ten times or more. J is TRBJ2-7 and V is TRBV2, with a weak D call TRBD1 (5 bases). Trimming cost V 1 base and J 3 bases, with 7 bases left between them. CDR1 and CDR2 from the germline V gene are SNHLY and FYNNEI. The CDR3 has 13 residues. DNA of the CDR3: TGTGCCAGCAGTGAAGAGGGGATCTACGAGCAGTACGTC. This encodes CASSEEGIYEQYV.

V gene TRBV4-2 combines with J gene TRBJ2-7, with D perhaps TRBD1 or TRBD2 (6 bases each). Germline V gene data show CDR1 as LGHNA and CDR2 as YNFKEQ. This CDR3 region has 16 residues. Deletions cut 0 bases from V and 6 bases from J, with 18 bases between. CDR3 loop: CASSQDPGDTLFEQYF. The CDR3 region has the DNA TGTGCCAGCAGCCAAGACCCGGGGGACACCCTTTTCGAGCAGTACTTC.

This clonotype was seen a few times. The V call is TRBV7-9, the J call TRBJ2-5; 7 nucleotides align to TRBD2. Looked up from germline, CDR1 is SEHNR and CDR2 is FQNEAQ (reference sequence). The CDR3 consists of 13 residues. Trimming at V came to 6 bases and at J to 4 bases, leaving 5 bases not matched to a gene. The CDR3 reads CASRETSRETQYF. CDR3 nucleotide sequence: TGTGCCAGCAGGGAGACTAGCAGAGAGACCCAGTACTTC.